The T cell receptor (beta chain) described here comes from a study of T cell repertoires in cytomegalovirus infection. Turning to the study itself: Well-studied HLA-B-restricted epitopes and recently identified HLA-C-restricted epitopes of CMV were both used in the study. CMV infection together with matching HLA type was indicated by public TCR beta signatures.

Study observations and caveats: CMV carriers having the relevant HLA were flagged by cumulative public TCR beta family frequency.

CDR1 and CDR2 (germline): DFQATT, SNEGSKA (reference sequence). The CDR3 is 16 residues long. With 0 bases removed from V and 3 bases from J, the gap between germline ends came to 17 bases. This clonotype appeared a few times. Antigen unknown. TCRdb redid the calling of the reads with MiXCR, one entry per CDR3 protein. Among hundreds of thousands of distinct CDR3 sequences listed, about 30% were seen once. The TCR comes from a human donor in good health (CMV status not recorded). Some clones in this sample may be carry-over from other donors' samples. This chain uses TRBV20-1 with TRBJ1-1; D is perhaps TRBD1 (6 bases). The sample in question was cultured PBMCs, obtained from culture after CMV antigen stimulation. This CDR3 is CSARDPGGAGDTEAFF. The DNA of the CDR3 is TGCAGTGCTAGAGATCCGGGGGGCGCCGGGGACACTGAAGCTTTCTTT.